The source of this T cell receptor beta chain is a study of metastatic and nonmetastatic thyroid tumors. With MiXCR, TCRdb called clones anew from the PCR reads. The sample has tens of thousands of clones, roughly 20% seen once. Prior to thyroid surgery, none of the patients had received any treatment. Study-wide findings and caveats: Compared with benign nodules, malignant thyroid tumors were reported to have significantly higher TCR beta diversity in both blood and tumor.

The sample holds many counts of this clone. Its antigen is undetermined. Deletions cut 4 bases from V and 8 bases from J, with 16 bases between. Per the germline V gene, CDR1 is SGDLS and CDR2 is YYNGEE. This CDR3 has 14 residues. This sequence originates from a female donor with papillary thyroid cancer or a benign thyroid nodule (not recorded which). Some clones in this sample may be carry-over from other donors' samples. V gene TRBV9 combines with J gene TRBJ2-1; a possible D gene is TRBD1 (7 bases). The sequenced sample consisted of blood. The CDR3 bases are TGTGCCAGCAGCTCCAGGGGGGACCGGGATGAGCAGTTCTTC. It specifies CASSSRGDRDEQFF.